These 11 T cell receptor beta chains were all obtained from the same sample, sequenced in a study of T cells in localized non-small cell lung cancer. Measured with immunoSEQ multiplex PCR; TCRdb has only the in-frame clones, and not every one. Here the sample spans around 20,000 clones, 91% being singletons. The sequences come from peripheral blood, collected before any cancer treatment. Receptor source: a woman aged 40 to 75 with stage I lung adenocarcinoma.

The J gene is TRBJ2-3, the V gene TRBV5-4; a weak D match, TRBD1 (6 bases). The length of the CDR3 is 15 residues. Deletions cut 4 bases from V and 2 bases from J, with 14 bases between. CDR1 is SGHNT, CDR2 YYREEE, per germline (reference sequence). For the CDR3, the DNA is TGTGCCAGCAGCCTGCCCCGGACAGACACAGATACGCAGTATTTT. Amino acids: CASSLPRTDTDTQYF.

The count of this clone is one. The chain uses TRBV18 and TRBJ2-3, with 10 positions matching TRBD2. The J segment lost 2 bases and the V segment lost 2 bases, leaving 4 bases of the junction unmatched. The germline CDR1 and CDR2 sequences are KGHSH and LQKENI. The CDR3 has 16 amino acids. The CDR3, as DNA: TGTGCCAGCTCACCATCACTAGCGGGGCCCACAGATACGCAGTATTTT. This codes for CASSPSLAGPTDTQYF.

The chain joins TRBV7-9 to TRBJ1-3; possibly TRBD1 for D (5 bases). The germline V and J ends were trimmed by 1 base and 2 bases, with 6 bases remaining between them. The CDR3 has 14 amino acids. Germline assignment: CDR1 SEHNR and CDR2 FQNEAQ (reference sequence). The CDR3, as DNA: TGTGCCAGCAGCTTAGAACAGGCTGGAAACACCATATATTTT. This translates into CASSLEQAGNTIYF.

The J gene is TRBJ1-5, the V gene TRBV9; TRBD1 might be the D (6 bases). The CDR3 contains 14 residues. Germline CDR1 and CDR2: SGDLS and YYNGEE. V dropped 0 bases and J dropped 9 bases, with 13 bases sitting between them. The CDR3 bases are TGTGCCAGCAGCGTAGAGGGGGGATATGGGCCCCAGCATTTT. Amino acids: CASSVEGGYGPQHF.

The J gene is TRBJ2-7, the V gene TRBV21-1; TRBD2 is taken as the D call from the table, unchecked against the DNA. TRBV21-1 is described as a pseudogene. The CDR3 has 14 residues. CDR3 loop: CASSHRDSCYEQYF. The DNA of the CDR3 is TGTGCCAGCAGCCACCGGGACTCATGCTACGAGCAGTACTTC.

J is TRBJ1-5 and V is TRBV30; 7 nucleotides line up with TRBD1. The CDR3 extends over 15 amino acids. V trimming: 0 bases; J trimming: 1 base; junction bases outside the gene matches: 3. CDR1 and CDR2 (germline): GTSNPN, SVGIG (reference sequence). The CDR3: CAWSVGTASNQPQHF. CDR3 sequence (DNA): TGTGCCTGGAGTGTGGGGACAGCAAGCAATCAGCCCCAGCATTTT.

The chain employs TRBV28 and TRBJ1-5; no clear D gene. Trimming stripped 6 bases from V and 1 base from J, with 13 bases between. CDR1 MDHEN and CDR2 SYDVKM come from the germline V gene. The CDR3 runs 15 residues. The CDR3 DNA is TGTGCCAGCAGGCCTCCGACCTTCAGCAATCAGCCCCAGCATTTT. It is translated as CASRPPTFSNQPQHF.

The V call is TRBV6-4, the J call TRBJ2-5; 7 nucleotides align to TRBD1. The V segment lost 3 bases and the J segment 2 bases; nucleotides outside the gene matches: 6. In germline, CDR1 is MRHNA, CDR2 SNTAGT. The length of the CDR3 is 15 residues. The DNA for the CDR3 is TGTGCCAGCAGTGATAAGGCAGGGGGTCAAGAGACCCAGTACTTC. Its protein is CASSDKAGGQETQYF.

This chain connects TRBV4-1 to TRBJ2-3, with 7 bases fitting TRBD2. Germline assignment: CDR1 MGHRA and CDR2 YSYEKL. V gave up 1 base and J gave up 3 bases; unmatched junction bases: 13. The CDR3 has 18 residues. For the CDR3, the DNA is TGCGCCAGCAGCCAAGGGGGATCTAGCGGCATGGGAACAGATACGCAGTATTTT. This sequence encodes CASSQGGSSGMGTDTQYF.

The chain uses TRBV5-1 and TRBJ1-2; 7 bases map to TRBD1. Germline V gives CDR1 SGHRS, CDR2 YFSETQ. The CDR3 totals 15 residues. J lost 4 bases, V lost 7 bases, and 13 bases had no gene match. The DNA of the CDR3 is TGCGCCAGCGGCACCTTTACAGGGGCGGGCTATGGCTACACCTTC. As protein: CASGTFTGAGYGYTF.

The gene calls are TRBV30 and TRBJ2-5; D may be TRBD2 (5 bases). The CDR3 has 13 amino acids. Germline V CDR1 and CDR2: GTSNPN, SVGIG (reference sequence). The V end lost 4 bases, the J end lost 5 bases, and 14 bases lay between the germline ends. The CDR3 nucleotides read TGTGCCTGGACCCAGACTGGGGAGGAGACCCAGTACTTC. Translated: CAWTQTGEETQYF.